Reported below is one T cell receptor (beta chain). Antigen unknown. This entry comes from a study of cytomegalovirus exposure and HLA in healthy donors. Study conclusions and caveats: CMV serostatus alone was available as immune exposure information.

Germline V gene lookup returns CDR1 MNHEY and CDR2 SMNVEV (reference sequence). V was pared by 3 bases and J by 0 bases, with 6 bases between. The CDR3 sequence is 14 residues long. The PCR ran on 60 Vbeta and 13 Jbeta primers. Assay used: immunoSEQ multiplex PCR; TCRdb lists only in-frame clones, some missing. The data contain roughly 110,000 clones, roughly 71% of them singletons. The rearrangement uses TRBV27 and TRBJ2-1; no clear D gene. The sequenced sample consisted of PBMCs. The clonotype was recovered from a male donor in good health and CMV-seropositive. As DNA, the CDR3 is TGTGCCAGCAGTTTCGACAACTCCTACAATGAGCAGTTCTTC. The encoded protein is CASSFDNSYNEQFF.